This TCR beta chain was sequenced during a study of CD8 T cells in Susac syndrome. Reverse transcription used roughly 0.45 to 1 ug RNA and random hexamers. Amplification of TCR beta CDR3 spanned 54 Vbeta and 13 Jbeta via immunoSEQ multiplex PCR. TCRdb re-called the immunoSEQ multiplex PCR reads through MiXCR, storing one row per CDR3 protein. The profile shows roughly 150,000 distinct CDR3 sequences, around 93% of them singletons. TCR beta sequences were obtained from blood CD8+ and CD4+ T cells. FACS was used to enrich TEMRA cells, whereas the CD8+ and CD4+ T cells were obtained by negative isolation. V shed 8 bases, J shed 7 bases, and the junction held 9 bases outside the gene matches. CDR1 and CDR2 (germline): SQVTM, ANQGSEA. This CDR3 comprises 12 residues.

The sample taken for sequencing was CD4+ T cells from PBMCs. The receptor comes from a human donor in good health. This chain uses TRBV29-1 with TRBJ1-2; TRBD1 aligns across 8 bases. CDR3 bases: TGCAGCCCAGGGGAGACAGGGGTTGGCTACACCTTC. Translated: CSPGETGVGYTF.